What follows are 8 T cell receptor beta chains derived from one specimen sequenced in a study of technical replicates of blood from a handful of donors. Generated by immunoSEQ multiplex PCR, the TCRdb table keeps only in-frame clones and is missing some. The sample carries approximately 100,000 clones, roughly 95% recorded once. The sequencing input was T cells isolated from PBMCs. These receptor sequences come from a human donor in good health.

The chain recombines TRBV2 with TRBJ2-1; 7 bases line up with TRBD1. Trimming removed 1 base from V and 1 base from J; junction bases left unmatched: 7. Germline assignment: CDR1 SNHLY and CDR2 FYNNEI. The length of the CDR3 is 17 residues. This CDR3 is CASSEVSTGISYNEQFF. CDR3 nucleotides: TGTGCCAGCAGTGAAGTCTCGACAGGGATTTCCTACAATGAGCAGTTCTTC. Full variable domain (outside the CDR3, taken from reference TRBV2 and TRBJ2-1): EPEVTQTPSHQVTQMGQEVILRCVPISNHLYFYWYRQILGQKVEFLVSFYNNEISEKSEIFDDQFSVERPDGSNFTLKIRSTKLEDSAMYFCASSEVSTGISYNEQFFGPGTRLTVL.

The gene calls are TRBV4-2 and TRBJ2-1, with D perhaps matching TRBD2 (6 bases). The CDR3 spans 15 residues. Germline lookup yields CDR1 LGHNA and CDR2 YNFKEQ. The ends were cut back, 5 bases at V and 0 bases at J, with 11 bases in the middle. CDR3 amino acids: CASSRDLSSYNEQFF. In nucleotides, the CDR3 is TGTGCCAGCAGCAGGGACTTGAGCTCCTACAATGAGCAGTTCTTC.

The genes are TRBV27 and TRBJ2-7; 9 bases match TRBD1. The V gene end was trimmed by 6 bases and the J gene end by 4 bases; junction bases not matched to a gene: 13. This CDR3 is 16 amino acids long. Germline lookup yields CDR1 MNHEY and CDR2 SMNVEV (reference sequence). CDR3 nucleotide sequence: TGTGCCAGCAGCTTCTTTACCCCGGGACAGGGATACGAGCAGTACTTC. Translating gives CASSFFTPGQGYEQYF.

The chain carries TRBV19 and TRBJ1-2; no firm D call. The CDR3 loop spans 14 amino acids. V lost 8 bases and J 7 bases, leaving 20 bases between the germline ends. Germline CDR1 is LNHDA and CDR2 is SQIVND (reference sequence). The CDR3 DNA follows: TGTGCCAGTTATCCTGGAGGAGGGTTCGTTGGCTACACCTTC. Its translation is CASYPGGGFVGYTF.

This CDR3 is CAGKGQTSYEQYF. The CDR3 region has the DNA TGTGCCGGCAAGGGACAGACCTCCTACGAGCAGTACTTC. The genes are TRBV2 and TRBJ2-7; 7 positions agree with TRBD1. Germline V gives CDR1 SNHLY, CDR2 FYNNEI. J was trimmed by 0 bases and V by 11 bases; bases with no gene match: 7. This CDR3 has 13 amino acids.

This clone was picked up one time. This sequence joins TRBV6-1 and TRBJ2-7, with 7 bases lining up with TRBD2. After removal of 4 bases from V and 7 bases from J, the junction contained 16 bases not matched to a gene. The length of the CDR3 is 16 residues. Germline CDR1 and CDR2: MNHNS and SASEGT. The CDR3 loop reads CASSGWLGGGPREQYF. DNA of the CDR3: TGTGCCAGCAGTGGGTGGCTCGGGGGAGGGCCGCGTGAGCAGTACTTC.

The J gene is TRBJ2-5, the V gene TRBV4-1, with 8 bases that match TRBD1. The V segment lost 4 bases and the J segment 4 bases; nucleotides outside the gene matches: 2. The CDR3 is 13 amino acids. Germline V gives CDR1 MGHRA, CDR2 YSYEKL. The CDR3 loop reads CASSLTGGETQYF. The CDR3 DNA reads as TGCGCCAGCAGCCTAACAGGGGGAGAGACCCAGTACTTC.

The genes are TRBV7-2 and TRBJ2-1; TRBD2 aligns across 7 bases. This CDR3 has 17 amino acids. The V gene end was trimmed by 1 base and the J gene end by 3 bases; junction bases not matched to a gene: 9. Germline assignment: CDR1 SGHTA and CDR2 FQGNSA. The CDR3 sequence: CASSLGGSGSFYNEQFF. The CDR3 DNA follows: TGTGCCAGCAGCTTAGGAGGTAGCGGGTCCTTCTACAATGAGCAGTTCTTC. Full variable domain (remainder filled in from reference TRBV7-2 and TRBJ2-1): GAGVSQSPSNKVTEKGKDVELRCDPISGHTALYWYRQSLGQGLEFLIYFQGNSAPDKSGLPSDRFSAERTGGSVSTLTIQRTQQEDSAVYLCASSLGGSGSFYNEQFFGPGTRLTVL.